This T cell receptor beta chain derives from a study of glioma-infiltrating T cells after dendritic cell vaccination listed by TCRdb under 2016. Regarding the research as a whole: The cohort included around 15 glioblastoma patients drawn from Phase I and II dendritic cell vaccination trials, of whom 9 were newly diagnosed and 6 had recurrent disease. Between the early 2000s and the early 2010s, the patients were given dendritic cell vaccination pulsed with autologous tumor lysate. The vaccine consisted of monocyte-derived dendritic cells cultured less than eight days with IL-4 and GM-CSF, then pulsed overnight with autologous tumor lysate. Patients received three intradermal dendritic cell vaccine injections at biweekly intervals in the arm below the axilla. Deep sequencing of TCR beta CDR3 regions was used to quantify tumor-infiltrating lymphocyte content and compare tumor and blood repertoires in dendritic cell-vaccinated glioblastoma patients. Survival after dendritic cell vaccination was correlated with TCR sequencing metrics, including TIL content and tumor-blood repertoire overlap. Summary of the overall study and its limitations: After dendritic cell vaccination, a higher estimated pretreatment TIL content predicted longer time to progression and longer overall survival. The three-group TCR overlap response model was described as speculative and requiring prospective validation. No direct relationship between TCR clonality and survival was found, suggesting a diverse polyclonal response may matter. The cohort was small and heterogeneous, and full blood and tumor sets were available for few patients, with initial-recurrent tumor pairs available for even fewer patients.

CDR1 and CDR2 were assigned from the germline V gene (reference sequence) as MNHEY and SMNVEV. The CDR3 spans 14 residues, from the cysteine through the phenylalanine. CDR3 DNA only is kept here, 42 bases in frame from base 1. The V and J ends are trimmed by 5 bases and 7 bases, leaving 15 bases between them. The time point label, as the study defines it: after dendritic cell vaccination, including at tumor progression/relapse. Patients were selected on the basis of adequate residual fresh-frozen tumor tissue and more than two years of available survival data. Molecular status otherwise varied across the glioblastoma patients, but none of them carried an isocitrate dehydrogenase mutation. PBMC were collected before vaccination, two weeks after the third vaccination, and at tumor progression when it occurred. The Qiagen DNeasy Blood extraction Kit was used to extract genomic DNA. On this clone: The clone's antigen remains unknown. Base qualities are not at hand, and no much larger clone is one base apart.

TCRB CDR3 regions were amplified from approximately 2 ug genomic DNA, or all available DNA if less, using the immunoSEQ assay. The multiplex PCR employed 60 forward primers targeting TCR V beta segments and 13 reverse primers targeting J beta segments. To estimate reads per starting template, synthetic control templates were spiked into each sample at limiting dilution. Sequencing produced 87 bp reads on the Illumina HiSeq System. The authors' analysis ran thus. PCR and sequencing errors were removed by merging closely related sequences with a nearest neighbor algorithm. TCR overlap was measured as the percentage of unique tumor TCR beta sequences also present in the same patient's peripheral blood. The table comes from immuneACCESS by way of TCRdb, which keeps in-frame sequences with V and J called. Part of the clones is missing from these tables; in studies checked, under half for an unresolved V gene and the rest for unknown reasons. The D gene and trimming were derived from the DNA, and the V and J assignments and clone size from that table. The sample yields roughly 85,000 clones; 85% were counted once. The top ten constitute about 8.5% of the sample.

Sequencing was performed on blood, taken after dendritic cell vaccination. Recombination connected TRBV27 to TRBJ2-1; a weak D assignment points to TRBD1 (7 bases agree). The clonotype was recovered from a human donor with glioblastoma. This receptor carries the CDR3 CASSPTPGGNEQFF. Read as DNA, the sequence is TGTGCCAGCAGTCCAACCCCAGGGGGGAATGAGCAGTTCTTC.